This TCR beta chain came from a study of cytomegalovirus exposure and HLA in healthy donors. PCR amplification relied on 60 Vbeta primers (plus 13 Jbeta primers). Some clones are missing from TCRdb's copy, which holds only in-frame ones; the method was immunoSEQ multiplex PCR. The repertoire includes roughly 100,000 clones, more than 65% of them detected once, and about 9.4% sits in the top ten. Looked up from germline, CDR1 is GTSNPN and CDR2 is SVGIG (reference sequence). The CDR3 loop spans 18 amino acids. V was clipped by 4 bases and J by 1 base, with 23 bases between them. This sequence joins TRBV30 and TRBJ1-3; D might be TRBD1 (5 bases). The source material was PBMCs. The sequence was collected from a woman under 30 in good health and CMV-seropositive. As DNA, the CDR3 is TGTGCCTGGAACCCCTCCAGCAGGGACTGGCAGTCTGGAAACACCATATATTTT. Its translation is CAWNPSSRDWQSGNTIYF.